This TCR beta chain was sequenced for a study of CD4 T cells in relation to SARS-CoV-2 and coronaviruses. Clones were read by immunoSEQ multiplex PCR, and TCRdb kept only the in-frame ones, dropping some. The data contain approximately 43,000 clones, approximately 87% of them seen just once; the ten biggest clones take up over 0.95%. CDR3 length: 11 residues. Trimming removed 2 bases at V and 9 bases at J, with 8 bases between. CDR1 is SEHNR and CDR2 is FQNEAQ in the germline V gene (reference sequence). 90,000 to 100,000 naive or memory CD4+ cells were cultured with CEF peptides for about nine days. About this clone itself: Antigen unknown.

This TCR was sampled from an adult with COVID-19. The material sequenced was naive CD4+ T cells from PBMCs, cultured in vitro. Subset of the sample: naive CD4+ T cells isolated by negative enrichment. The chain is built from TRBV7-9 and TRBJ2-7, with D uncertain. In DNA form, the CDR3 reads TGTGCCAGCAGCTTATTTGATGGGCAGTACTTC. Translating gives CASSLFDGQYF.